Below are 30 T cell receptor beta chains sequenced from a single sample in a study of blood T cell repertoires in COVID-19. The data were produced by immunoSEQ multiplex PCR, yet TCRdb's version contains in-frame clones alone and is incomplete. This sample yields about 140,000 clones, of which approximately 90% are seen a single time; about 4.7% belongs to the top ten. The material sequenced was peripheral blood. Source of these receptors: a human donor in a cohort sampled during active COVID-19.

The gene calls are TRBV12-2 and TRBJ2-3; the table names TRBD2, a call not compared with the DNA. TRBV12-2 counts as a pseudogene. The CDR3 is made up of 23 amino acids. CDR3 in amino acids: CASRRHLHVVHSTTSGSADTQYF. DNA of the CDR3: TGTGCAAGTCGCCGACACCTGCACGTGGTTCACTCCACGACTAGCGGGAGTGCAGATACGCAGTATTTT.

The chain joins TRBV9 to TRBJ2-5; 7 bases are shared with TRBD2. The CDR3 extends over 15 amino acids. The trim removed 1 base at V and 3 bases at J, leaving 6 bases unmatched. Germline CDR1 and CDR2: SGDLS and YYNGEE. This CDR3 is CASSVNGRREETQYF. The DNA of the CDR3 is TGTGCCAGCAGCGTAAACGGGAGGAGAGAAGAGACCCAGTACTTC.

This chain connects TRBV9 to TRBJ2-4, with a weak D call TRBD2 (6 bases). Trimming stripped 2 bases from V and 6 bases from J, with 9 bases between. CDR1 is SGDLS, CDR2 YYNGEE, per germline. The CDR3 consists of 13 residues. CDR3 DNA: TGTGCCAGCAGCGTGGAGGGTACAAACATTCAGTACTTC. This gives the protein CASSVEGTNIQYF.

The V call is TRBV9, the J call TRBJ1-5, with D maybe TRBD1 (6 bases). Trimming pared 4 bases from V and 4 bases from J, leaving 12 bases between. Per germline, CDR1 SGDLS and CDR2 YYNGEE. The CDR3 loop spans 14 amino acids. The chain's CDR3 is CASSTLGQNQPQHF. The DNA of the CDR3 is TGTGCCAGCAGCACCCTAGGACAGAATCAGCCCCAGCATTTT.

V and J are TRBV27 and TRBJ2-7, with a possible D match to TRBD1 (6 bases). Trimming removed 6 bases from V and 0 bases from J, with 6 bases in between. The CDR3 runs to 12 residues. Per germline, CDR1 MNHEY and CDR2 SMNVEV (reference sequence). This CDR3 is CASRDSSYEQYF. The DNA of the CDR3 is TGTGCCAGCAGGGACAGCTCCTACGAGCAGTACTTC.

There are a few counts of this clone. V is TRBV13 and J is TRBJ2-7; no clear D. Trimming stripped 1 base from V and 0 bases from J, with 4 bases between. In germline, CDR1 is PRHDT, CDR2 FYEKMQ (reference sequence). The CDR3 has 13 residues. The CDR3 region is CASSLAYSYEQYF. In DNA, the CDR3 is TGTGCCAGCAGCTTAGCGTACTCCTACGAGCAGTACTTC.

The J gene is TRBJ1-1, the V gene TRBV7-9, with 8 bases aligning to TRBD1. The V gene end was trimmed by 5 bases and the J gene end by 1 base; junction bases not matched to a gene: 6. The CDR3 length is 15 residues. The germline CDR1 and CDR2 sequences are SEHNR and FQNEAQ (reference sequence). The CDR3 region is CASSRRGLANTEAFF. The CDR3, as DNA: TGTGCCAGCAGCCGCAGGGGGCTCGCGAACACTGAAGCTTTCTTT.

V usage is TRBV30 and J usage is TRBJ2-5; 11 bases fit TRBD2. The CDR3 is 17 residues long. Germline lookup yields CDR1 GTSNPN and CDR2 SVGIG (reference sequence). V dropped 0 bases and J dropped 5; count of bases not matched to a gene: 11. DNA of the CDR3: TGTGCCTGGAGTGTAGGGCTAGCGGGGGGCATGAGTGAGACCCAGTACTTC. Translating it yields CAWSVGLAGGMSETQYF.

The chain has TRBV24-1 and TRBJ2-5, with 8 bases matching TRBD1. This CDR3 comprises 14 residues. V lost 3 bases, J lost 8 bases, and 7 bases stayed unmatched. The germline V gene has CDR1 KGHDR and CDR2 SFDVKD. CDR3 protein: CATSDHRGVGTQYF. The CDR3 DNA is TGTGCCACCAGTGATCACAGGGGGGTAGGAACCCAGTACTTC.

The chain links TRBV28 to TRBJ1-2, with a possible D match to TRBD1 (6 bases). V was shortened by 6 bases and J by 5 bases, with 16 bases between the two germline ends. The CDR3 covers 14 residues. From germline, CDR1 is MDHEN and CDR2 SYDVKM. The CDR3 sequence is CASSRPQGWYGYTF. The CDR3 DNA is TGTGCCAGCAGCCGACCCCAGGGGTGGTATGGCTACACCTTC.

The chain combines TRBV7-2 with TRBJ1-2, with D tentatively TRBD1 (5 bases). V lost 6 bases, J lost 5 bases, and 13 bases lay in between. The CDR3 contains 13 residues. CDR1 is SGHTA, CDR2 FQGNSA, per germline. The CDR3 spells CASRRGNTYGYTF. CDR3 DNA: TGTGCCAGCAGAAGGGGCAACACGTATGGCTACACCTTC.

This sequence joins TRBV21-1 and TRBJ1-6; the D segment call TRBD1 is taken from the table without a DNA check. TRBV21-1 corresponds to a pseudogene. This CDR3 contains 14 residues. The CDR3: CASIQGDGNSPLHF. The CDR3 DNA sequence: TGTGCCAGCATCCAGGGGGACGGGAACTCACCCCTCCACTTT.

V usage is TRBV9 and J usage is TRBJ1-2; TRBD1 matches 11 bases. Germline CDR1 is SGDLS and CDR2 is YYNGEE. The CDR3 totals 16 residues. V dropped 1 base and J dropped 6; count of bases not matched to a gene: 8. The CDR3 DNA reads TGTGCCAGCAGCGTAAGGACAGGGGGCGCGCGTAATGGCTACACCTTC. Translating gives CASSVRTGGARNGYTF.

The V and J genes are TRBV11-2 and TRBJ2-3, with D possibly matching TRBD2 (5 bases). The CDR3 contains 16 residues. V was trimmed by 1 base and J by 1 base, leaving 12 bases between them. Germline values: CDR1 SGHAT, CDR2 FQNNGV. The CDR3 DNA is TGTGCCAGCAGCTTAGGAAGGCGGGTACGCACAGATACGCAGTATTTT. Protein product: CASSLGRRVRTDTQYF.

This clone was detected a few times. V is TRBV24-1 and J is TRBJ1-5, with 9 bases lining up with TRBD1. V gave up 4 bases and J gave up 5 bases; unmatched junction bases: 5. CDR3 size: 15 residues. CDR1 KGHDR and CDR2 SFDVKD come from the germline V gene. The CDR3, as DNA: TGTGCCACCAGTGACCGGGGACAGGGCTATCAGCCCCAGCATTTT. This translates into CATSDRGQGYQPQHF.

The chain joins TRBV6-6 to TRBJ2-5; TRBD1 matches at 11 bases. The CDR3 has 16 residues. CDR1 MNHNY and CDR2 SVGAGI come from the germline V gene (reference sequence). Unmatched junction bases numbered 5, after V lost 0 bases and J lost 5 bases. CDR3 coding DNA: TGTGCCAGCAGTTACTCCCGGACAGGGGGCGGGGAGACCCAGTACTTC. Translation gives CASSYSRTGGGETQYF.

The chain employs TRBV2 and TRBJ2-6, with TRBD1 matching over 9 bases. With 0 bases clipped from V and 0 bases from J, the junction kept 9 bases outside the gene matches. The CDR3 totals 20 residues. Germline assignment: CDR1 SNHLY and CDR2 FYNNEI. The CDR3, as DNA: TGTGCCAGCAGTGAAGCGTGGGGACAGGGTGATAGCTCTGGGGCCAACGTCCTGACTTTC. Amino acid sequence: CASSEAWGQGDSSGANVLTF.

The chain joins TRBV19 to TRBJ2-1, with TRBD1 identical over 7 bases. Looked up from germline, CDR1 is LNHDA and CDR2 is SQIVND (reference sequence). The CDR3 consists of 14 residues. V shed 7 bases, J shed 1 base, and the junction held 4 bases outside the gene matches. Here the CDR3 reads CASTDRVSYNEQFF. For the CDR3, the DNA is TGTGCCAGTACCGACAGGGTTTCCTACAATGAGCAGTTCTTC.

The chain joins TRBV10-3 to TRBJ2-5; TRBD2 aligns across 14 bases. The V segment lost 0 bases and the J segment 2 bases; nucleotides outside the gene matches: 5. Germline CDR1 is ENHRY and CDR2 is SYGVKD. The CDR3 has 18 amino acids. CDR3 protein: CAISESRGLAGAQETQYF. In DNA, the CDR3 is TGTGCCATCAGTGAGTCAAGGGGACTAGCGGGGGCACAAGAGACCCAGTACTTC.

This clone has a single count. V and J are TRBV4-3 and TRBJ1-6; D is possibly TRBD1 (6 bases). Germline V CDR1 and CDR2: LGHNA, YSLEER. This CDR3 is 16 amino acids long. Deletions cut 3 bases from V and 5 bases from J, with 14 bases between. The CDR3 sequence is CASSQGAGADNSPLHF. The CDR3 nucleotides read TGCGCCAGCAGCCAGGGGGCAGGGGCGGATAATTCACCCCTCCACTTT.

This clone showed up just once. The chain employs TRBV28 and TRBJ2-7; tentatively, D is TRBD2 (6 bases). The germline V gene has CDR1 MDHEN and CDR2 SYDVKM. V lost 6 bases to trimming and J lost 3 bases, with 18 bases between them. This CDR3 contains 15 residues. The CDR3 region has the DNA TGTGCCAGCAGCGTGGGGAGGACTACTTTCTACGAGCAGTACTTC. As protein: CASSVGRTTFYEQYF.

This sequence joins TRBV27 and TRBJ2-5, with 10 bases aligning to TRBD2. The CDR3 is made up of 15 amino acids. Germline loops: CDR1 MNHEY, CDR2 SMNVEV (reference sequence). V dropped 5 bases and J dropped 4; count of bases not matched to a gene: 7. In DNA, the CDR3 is TGTGCCAGCAGTCAAATCAGCGGGGGGGGAGAGACCCAGTACTTC. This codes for CASSQISGGGETQYF.

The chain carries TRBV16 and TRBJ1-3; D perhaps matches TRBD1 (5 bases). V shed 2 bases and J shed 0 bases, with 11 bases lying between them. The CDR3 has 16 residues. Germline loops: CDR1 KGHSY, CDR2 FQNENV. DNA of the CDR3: TGTGCCAGCAGCCAAGGGGCAGCTTCCTCTGGAAACACCATATATTTT. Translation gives CASSQGAASSGNTIYF.

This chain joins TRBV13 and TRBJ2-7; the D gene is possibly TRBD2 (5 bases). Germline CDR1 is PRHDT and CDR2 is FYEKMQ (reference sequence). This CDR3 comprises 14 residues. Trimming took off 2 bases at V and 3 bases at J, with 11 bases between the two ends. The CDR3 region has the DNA TGTGCCAGCAGCTTAACCGTAGGGAGCTACGAGCAGTACTTC. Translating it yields CASSLTVGSYEQYF.

CDR3 sequence: CASSLAPLDRGLGYTF. CDR3 bases: TGTGCCAGCAGCTTAGCGCCTCTCGACAGGGGGCTCGGCTACACCTTC. The genes are TRBV7-8 and TRBJ1-2; 10 nucleotides agree with TRBD1. CDR1 SGHVS and CDR2 FQNEAQ come from the germline V gene. The V segment lost 0 bases and the J segment 8 bases; nucleotides outside the gene matches: 9. This CDR3 comprises 16 residues.

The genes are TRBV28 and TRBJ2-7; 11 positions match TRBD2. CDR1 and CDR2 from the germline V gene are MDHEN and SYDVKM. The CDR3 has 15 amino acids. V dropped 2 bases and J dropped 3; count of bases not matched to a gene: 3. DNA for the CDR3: TGTGCCAGCAGTTTAGCCGGGACTAGCGGCTACGAGCAGTACTTC. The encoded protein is CASSLAGTSGYEQYF.

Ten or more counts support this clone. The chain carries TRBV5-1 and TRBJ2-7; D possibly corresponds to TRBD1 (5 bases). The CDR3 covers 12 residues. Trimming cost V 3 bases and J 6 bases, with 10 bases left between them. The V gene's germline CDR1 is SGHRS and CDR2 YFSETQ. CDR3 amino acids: CASSWGRAEQYF. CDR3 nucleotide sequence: TGCGCCAGCAGCTGGGGCCGGGCCGAGCAGTACTTC.

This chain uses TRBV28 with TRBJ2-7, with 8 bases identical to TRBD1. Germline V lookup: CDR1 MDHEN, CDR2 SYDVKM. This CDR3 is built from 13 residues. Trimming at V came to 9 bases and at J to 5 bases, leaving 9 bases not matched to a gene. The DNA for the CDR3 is TGTGCCAGTAGGACAGGGAGATCCCACGAGCAGTACTTC. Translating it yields CASRTGRSHEQYF.

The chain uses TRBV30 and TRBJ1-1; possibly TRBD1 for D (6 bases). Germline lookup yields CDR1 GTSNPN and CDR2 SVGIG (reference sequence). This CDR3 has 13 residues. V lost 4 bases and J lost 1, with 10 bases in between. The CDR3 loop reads CAWTRQANTEAFF. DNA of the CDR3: TGTGCCTGGACCCGACAGGCGAACACTGAAGCTTTCTTT.

The CDR3 DNA follows: TGTGCCAGCAGCTTGGCTCGGCGCAGTACGGGGAATGAGCAGTTCTTC. Translation gives CASSLARRSTGNEQFF. This sequence joins TRBV5-4 and TRBJ2-1; weak D call: TRBD2 (5 bases). The CDR3 has 16 residues. Germline CDR1 reads SGHNT; CDR2 reads YYREEE (reference sequence). The V end lost 0 bases, the J end lost 7 bases, and 17 bases lay between the germline ends.